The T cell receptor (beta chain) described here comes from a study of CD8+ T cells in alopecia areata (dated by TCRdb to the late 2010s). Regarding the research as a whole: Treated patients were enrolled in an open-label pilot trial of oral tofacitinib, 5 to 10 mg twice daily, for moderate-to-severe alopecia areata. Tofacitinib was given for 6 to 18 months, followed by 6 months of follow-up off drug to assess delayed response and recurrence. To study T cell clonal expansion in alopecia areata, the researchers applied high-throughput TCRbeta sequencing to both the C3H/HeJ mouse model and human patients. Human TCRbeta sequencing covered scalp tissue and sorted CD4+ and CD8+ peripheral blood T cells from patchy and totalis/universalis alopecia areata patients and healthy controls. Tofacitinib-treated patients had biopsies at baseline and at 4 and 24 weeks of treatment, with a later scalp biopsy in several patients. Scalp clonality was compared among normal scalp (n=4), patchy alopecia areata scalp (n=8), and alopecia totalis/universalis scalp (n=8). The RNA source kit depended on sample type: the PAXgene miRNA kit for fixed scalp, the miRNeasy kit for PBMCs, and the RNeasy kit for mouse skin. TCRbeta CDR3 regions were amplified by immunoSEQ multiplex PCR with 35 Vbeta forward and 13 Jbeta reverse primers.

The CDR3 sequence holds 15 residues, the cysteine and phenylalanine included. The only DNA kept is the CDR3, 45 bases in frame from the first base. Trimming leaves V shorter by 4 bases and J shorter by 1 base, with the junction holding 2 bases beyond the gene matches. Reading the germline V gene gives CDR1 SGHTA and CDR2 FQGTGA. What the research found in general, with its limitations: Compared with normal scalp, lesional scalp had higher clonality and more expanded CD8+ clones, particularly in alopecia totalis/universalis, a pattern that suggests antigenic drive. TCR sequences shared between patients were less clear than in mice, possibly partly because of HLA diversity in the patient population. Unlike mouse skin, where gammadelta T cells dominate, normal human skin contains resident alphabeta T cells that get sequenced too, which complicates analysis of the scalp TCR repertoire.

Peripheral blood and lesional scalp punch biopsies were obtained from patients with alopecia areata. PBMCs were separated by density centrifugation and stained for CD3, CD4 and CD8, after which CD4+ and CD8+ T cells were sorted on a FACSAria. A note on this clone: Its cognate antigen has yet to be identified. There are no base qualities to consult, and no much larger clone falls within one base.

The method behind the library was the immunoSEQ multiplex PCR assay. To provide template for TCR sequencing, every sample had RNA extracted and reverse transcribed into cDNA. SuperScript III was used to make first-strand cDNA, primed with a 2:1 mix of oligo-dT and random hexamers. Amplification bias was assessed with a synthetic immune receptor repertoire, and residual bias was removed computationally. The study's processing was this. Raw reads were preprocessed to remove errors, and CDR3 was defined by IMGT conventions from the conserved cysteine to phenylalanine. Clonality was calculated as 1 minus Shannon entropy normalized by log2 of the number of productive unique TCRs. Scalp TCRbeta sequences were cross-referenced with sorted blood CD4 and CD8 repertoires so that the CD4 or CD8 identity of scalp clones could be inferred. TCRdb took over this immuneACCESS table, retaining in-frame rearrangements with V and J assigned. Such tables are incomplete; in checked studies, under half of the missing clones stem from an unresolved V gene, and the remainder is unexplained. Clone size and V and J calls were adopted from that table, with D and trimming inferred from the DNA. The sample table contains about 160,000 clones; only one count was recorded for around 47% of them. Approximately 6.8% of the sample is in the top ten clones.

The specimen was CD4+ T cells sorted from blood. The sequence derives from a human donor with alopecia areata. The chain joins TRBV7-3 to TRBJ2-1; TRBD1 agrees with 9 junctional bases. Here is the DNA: TGTGCCAGCAGCTCAGGACAGGGGTCCTACAATGAGCAGTTCTTC. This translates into CASSSGQGSYNEQFF.